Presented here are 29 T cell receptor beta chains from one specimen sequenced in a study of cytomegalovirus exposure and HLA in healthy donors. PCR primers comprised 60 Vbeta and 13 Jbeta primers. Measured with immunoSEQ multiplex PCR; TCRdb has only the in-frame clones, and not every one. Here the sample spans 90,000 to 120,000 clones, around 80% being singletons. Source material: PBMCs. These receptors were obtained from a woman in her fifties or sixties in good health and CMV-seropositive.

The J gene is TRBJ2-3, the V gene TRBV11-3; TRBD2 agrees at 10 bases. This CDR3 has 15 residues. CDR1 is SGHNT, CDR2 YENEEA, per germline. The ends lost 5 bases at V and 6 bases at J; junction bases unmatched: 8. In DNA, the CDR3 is TGTGCCAGCAGCCGAGAACTAGCGGGAAGGGATACGCAGTATTTT. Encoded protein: CASSRELAGRDTQYF.

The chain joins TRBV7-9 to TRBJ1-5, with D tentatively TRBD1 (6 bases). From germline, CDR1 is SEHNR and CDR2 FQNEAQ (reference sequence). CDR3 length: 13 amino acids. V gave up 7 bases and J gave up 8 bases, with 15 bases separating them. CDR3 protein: CASNERGGEPQHF. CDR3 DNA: TGTGCCAGCAACGAGAGGGGGGGAGAGCCCCAGCATTTT.

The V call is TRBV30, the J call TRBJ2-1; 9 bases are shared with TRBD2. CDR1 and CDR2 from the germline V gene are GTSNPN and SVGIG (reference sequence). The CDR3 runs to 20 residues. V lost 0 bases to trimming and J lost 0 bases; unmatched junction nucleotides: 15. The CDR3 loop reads CAWSVPPVFSGRSSYNEQFF. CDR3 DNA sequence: TGTGCCTGGAGTGTCCCCCCCGTATTTAGCGGGAGAAGCTCCTACAATGAGCAGTTCTTC.

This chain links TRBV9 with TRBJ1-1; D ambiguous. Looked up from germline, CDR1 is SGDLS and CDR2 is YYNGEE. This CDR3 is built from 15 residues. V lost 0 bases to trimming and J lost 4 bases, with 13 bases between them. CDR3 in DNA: TGTGCCAGCAGCGTAGATGCGGATGCGGGCACTGAAGCTTTCTTT. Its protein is CASSVDADAGTEAFF.

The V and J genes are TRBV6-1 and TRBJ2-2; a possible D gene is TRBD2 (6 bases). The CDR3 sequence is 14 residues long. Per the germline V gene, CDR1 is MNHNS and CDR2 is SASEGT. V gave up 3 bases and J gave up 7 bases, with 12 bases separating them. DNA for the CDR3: TGTGCCAGCAGTGAGGACTGGCGGGGCGGGGAGCTGTTTTTT. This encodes CASSEDWRGGELFF.

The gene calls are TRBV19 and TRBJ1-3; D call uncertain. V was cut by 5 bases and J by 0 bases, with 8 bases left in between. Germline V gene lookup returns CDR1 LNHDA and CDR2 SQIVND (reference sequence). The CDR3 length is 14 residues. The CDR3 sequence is CASSEKLSGNTIYF. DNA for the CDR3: TGTGCCAGTAGTGAGAAACTCTCTGGAAACACCATATATTTT.

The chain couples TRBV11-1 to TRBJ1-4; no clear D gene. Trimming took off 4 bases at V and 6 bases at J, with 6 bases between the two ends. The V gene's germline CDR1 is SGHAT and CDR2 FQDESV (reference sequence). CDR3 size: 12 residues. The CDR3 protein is CASSSGYEKLFF. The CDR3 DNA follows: TGTGCCAGCAGCTCCGGTTATGAAAAACTGTTTTTT.

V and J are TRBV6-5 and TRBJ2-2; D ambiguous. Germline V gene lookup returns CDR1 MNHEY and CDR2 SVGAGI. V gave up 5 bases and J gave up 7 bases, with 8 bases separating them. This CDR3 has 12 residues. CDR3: CASSLYGGELFF. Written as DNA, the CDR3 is TGTGCCAGCAGTCTCTACGGCGGGGAGCTGTTTTTT.

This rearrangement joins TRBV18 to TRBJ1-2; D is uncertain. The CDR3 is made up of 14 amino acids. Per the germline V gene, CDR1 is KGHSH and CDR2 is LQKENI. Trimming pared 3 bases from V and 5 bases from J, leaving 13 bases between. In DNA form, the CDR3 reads TGTGCCAGCTCACCCACGGCAGGCGAGTATGGCTACACCTTC. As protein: CASSPTAGEYGYTF.

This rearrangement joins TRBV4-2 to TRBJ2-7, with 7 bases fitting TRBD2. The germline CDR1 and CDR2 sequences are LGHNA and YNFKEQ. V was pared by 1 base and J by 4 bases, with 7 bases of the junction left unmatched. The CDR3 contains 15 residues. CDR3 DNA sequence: TGTGCCAGCAGCCAAGCCCGGGACTATCGATACGAGCAGTACTTC. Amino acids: CASSQARDYRYEQYF.

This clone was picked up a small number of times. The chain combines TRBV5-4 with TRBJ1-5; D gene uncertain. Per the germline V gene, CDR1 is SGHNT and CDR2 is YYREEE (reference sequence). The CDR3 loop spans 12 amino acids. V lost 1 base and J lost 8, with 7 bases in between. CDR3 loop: CASSLFGEPQHF. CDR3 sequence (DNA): TGTGCCAGCAGCTTGTTCGGGGAGCCCCAGCATTTT.

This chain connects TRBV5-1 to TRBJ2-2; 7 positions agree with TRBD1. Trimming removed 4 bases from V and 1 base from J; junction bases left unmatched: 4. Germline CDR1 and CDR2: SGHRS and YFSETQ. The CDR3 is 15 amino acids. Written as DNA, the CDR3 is TGCGCCAGCAGCCCCGGGGACAGGAACACCGGGGAGCTGTTTTTT. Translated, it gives CASSPGDRNTGELFF. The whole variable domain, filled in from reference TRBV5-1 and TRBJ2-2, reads KAGVTQTPRYLIKTRGQQVTLSCSPISGHRSVSWYQQTPGQGLQFLFEYFSETQRNKGNFPGRFSGRQFSNSRSEMNVSTLELGDSALYLCASSPGDRNTGELFFGEGSRLTVL.

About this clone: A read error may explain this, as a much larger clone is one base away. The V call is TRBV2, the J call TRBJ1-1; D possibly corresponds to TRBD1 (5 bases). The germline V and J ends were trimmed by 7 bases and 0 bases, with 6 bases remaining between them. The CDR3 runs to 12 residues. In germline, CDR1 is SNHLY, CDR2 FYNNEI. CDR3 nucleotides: TGTGCCAGCATAGGGGTGAACACTGAAGCTTTCTTT. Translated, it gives CASIGVNTEAFF.

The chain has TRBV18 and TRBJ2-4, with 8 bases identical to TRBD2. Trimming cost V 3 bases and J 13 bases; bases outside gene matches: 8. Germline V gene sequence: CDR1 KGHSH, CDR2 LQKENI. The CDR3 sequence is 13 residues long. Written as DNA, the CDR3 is TGTGCCAGCTCACCCCCGGGGGGGCTTTCACAGTACTTC. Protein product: CASSPPGGLSQYF.

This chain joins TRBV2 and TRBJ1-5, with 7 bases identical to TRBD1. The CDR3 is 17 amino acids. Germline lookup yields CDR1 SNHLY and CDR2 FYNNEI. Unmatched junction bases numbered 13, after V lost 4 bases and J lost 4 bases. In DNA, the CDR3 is TGTGCCAGCAGTGCGGGACAGATAAAGTTGGGGAATCAGCCCCAGCATTTT. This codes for CASSAGQIKLGNQPQHF. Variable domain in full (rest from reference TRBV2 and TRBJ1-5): EPEVTQTPSHQVTQMGQEVILRCVPISNHLYFYWYRQILGQKVEFLVSFYNNEISEKSEIFDDQFSVERPDGSNFTLKIRSTKLEDSAMYFCASSAGQIKLGNQPQHFGDGTRLSIL.

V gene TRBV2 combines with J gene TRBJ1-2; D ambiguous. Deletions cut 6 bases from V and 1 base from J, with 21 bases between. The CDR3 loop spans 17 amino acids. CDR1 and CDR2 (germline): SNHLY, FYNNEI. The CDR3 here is CASRRETPDRNNYGYTF. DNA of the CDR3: TGTGCCAGCAGGAGGGAAACTCCCGATAGAAATAACTATGGCTACACCTTC.

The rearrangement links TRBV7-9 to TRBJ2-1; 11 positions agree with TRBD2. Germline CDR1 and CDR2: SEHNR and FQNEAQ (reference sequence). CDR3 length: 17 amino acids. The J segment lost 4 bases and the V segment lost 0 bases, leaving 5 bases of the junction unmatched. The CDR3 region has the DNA TGTGCCAGCAGCTTAGCGACCGCTAGCGGGGGGTACAATGAGCAGTTCTTC. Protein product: CASSLATASGGYNEQFF.

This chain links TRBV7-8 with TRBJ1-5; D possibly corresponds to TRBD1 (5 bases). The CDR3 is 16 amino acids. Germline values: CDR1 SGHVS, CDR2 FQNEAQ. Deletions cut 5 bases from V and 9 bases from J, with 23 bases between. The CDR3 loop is CASSGLLTASTGPQHF. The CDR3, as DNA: TGTGCCAGCAGCGGTCTCCTGACAGCTTCGACCGGGCCCCAGCATTTT.

DNA for the CDR3: TGTGCCAGCAGTACAGCGAACACCGGGGAGCTGTTTTTT. This sequence encodes CASSTANTGELFF. The chain is built from TRBV2 and TRBJ2-2; D ambiguous. The germline V gene encodes CDR1 SNHLY and CDR2 FYNNEI. This CDR3 is built from 13 residues. The germline V and J ends were trimmed by 5 bases and 0 bases, with 4 bases remaining between them.

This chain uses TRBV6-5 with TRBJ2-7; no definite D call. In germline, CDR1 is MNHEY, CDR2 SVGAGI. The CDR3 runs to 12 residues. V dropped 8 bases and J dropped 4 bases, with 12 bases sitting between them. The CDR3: CASGHPGYEQYF. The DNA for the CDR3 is TGTGCCAGCGGCCATCCAGGATACGAGCAGTACTTC.

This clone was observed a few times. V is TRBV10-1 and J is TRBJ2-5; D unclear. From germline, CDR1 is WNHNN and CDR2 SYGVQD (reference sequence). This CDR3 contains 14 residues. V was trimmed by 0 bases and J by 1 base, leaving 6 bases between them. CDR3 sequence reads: CASSESAAQETQYF. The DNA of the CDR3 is TGCGCCAGCAGTGAGTCGGCGGCCCAAGAGACCCAGTACTTC.

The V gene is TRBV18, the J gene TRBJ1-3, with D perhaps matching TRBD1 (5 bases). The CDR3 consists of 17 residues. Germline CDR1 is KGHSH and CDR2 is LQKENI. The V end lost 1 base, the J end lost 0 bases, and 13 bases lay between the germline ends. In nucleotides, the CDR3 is TGTGCCAGCTCACCACAAGCAGGGTACTACTCTGGAAACACCATATATTTT. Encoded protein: CASSPQAGYYSGNTIYF.

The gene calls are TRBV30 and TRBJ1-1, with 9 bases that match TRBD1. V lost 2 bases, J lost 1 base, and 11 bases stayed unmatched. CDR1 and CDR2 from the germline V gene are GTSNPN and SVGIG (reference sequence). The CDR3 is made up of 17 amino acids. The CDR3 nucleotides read TGTGCCTGGAGTCCACGGGTGGACAGGGGTCGGAACACTGAAGCTTTCTTT. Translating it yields CAWSPRVDRGRNTEAFF.

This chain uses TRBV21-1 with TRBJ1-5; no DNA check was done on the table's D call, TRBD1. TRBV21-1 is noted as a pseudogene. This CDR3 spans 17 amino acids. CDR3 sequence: CASSNGQVSAFNQPQHF. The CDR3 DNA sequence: TGTGCCAGCAGCAACGGACAGGTATCGGCCTTTAACCAGCCCCAGCATTTT.

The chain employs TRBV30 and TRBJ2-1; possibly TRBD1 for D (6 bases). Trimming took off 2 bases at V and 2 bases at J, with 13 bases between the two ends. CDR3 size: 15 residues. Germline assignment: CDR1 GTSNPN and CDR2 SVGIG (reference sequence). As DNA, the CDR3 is TGTGCCTGGAGTCGGGGAGAGGGGGCCTACAATGAGCAGTTCTTC. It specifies CAWSRGEGAYNEQFF.

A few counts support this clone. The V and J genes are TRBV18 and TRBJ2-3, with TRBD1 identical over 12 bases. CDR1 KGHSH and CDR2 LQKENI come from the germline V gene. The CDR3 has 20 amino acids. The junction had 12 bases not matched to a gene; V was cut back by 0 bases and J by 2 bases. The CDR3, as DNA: TGTGCCAGCTCACCACCCTCCGGGACAGGGGGCCAAACCTCCACAGATACGCAGTATTTT. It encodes CASSPPSGTGGQTSTDTQYF.

In DNA form, the CDR3 reads TGCAGCGTTGAGTCCGGTCACCGGGAGCTGTTTTTT. Translating gives CSVESGHRELFF. The chain uses TRBV29-1 and TRBJ2-2; no clear D. The germline V gene encodes CDR1 SQVTM and CDR2 ANQGSEA. The CDR3 totals 12 residues. V lost 3 bases, J lost 9 bases, and 11 bases lay in between.

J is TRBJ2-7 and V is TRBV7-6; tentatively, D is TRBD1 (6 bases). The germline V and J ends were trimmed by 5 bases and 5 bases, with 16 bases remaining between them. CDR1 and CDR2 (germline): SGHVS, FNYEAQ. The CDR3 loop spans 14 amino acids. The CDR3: CASSEQGRVDEQYF. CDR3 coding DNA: TGTGCCAGCAGCGAACAGGGACGAGTGGACGAGCAGTACTTC.

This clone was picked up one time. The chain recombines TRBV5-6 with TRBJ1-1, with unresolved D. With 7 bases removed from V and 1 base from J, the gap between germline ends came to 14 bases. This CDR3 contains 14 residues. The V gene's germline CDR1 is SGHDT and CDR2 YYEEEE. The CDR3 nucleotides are TGTGCCAGCTTCGAATACCGGGAGAACACTGAAGCTTTCTTT. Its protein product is CASFEYRENTEAFF.